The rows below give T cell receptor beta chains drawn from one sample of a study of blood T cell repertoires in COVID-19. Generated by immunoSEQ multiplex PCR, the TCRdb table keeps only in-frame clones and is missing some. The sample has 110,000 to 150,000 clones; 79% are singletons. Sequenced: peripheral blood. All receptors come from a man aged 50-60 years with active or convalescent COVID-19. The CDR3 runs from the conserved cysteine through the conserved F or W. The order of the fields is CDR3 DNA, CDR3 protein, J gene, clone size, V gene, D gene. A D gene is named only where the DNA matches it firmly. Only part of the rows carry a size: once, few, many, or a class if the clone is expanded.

DNA: TGTGCCACCAGCAGAGATACAGGACAGGGCCTAAACTATGGCTACACCTTC; CDR3: CATSRDTGQGLNYGYTF; J: TRBJ1-2; size: .; V: TRBV15; D: TRBD1
DNA: TGTGCCAGCAGTTTTCTTGTGTCGGGGGGCGGGCCTAGCACAGATACGCAGTATTTT; CDR3: CASSFLVSGGGPSTDTQYF; J: TRBJ2-3; size: .; V: TRBV27; D: .
DNA: TGTGCCAGAGGCTTCGGACAGGGATGGTCCGGCGCGACCACTGAAGCTTTCTTT; CDR3: CARGFGQGWSGATTEAFF; J: TRBJ1-1; size: .; V: TRBV2; D: TRBD1
DNA: TGTGCCAGCAGCTTAGGACTAGCGGGAATTGAGCAGTTCTTC; CDR3: CASSLGLAGIEQFF; J: TRBJ2-1; size: once; V: TRBV11-2; D: TRBD2
DNA: TGTGCCAGCACCCCGGGACTAGCGGGAGTTATCGGGGAGCTGTTTTTT; CDR3: CASTPGLAGVIGELFF; J: TRBJ2-2; size: .; V: TRBV27; D: TRBD2
DNA: TGTGCCAGCAGCCGGACAGAGGGCAATCAGCCCCAGCATTTT; CDR3: CASSRTEGNQPQHF; J: TRBJ1-5; size: .; V: TRBV2; D: .
DNA: TGCGCCAGCAGCCAAGCCGGGACAGGGGTCTCTAATGAAAAACTGTTTTTT; CDR3: CASSQAGTGVSNEKLFF; J: TRBJ1-4; size: .; V: TRBV4-1; D: TRBD1
DNA: TGTGCCAGCGCCAGGACTTTAGGTACCTACGAGCAGTACTTC; CDR3: CASARTLGTYEQYF; J: TRBJ2-7; size: .; V: TRBV14; D: .
DNA: TGTGCCAGCAGTGCGACAGCTAACACTGAAGCTTTCTTT; CDR3: CASSATANTEAFF; J: TRBJ1-1; size: .; V: TRBV6-4; D: .
DNA: TGTGCCACCCGCGGAAGACAGAGATACAATGAGCAGTTCTTC; CDR3: CATRGRQRYNEQFF; J: TRBJ2-1; size: .; V: TRBV9; D: .
DNA: TGCAGCGTTATCACACAGGGCGGGGGCACTGAAGCTTTCTTT; CDR3: CSVITQGGGTEAFF; J: TRBJ1-1; size: .; V: TRBV29-1; D: .
DNA: TGTGCCAGCAGCCACCCGGGACTAGCGGGCACCGGGGAGCTGTTTTTT; CDR3: CASSHPGLAGTGELFF; J: TRBJ2-2; size: medium-sized; V: TRBV4-2; D: TRBD2
DNA: TGTGCCAGCAGCCAACTAGCGGGGCTTAACAATGAGCAGTTCTTC; CDR3: CASSQLAGLNNEQFF; J: TRBJ2-1; size: .; V: TRBV9; D: TRBD2
DNA: TGTGCCAGCAGCTCTGGGGCGGAGCCTCTTGCATCACCCCTCCACTTT; CDR3: CASSSGAEPLASPLHF; J: TRBJ1-6; size: once; V: TRBV9; D: .
DNA: TGCAGCGTTGTCGCGAGGACTGAAGCTTTCTTT; CDR3: CSVVARTEAFF; J: TRBJ1-1; size: .; V: TRBV29-1; D: .
DNA: TGTGCCAGCACCCTAGCGGGAGCGGGAGAGCAGTTCTTC; CDR3: CASTLAGAGEQFF; J: TRBJ2-1; size: .; V: TRBV7-6; D: TRBD2
DNA: TGTGCCAGCAGCTTGGTCCTAGGTTTAGGGGCCCATGAGCAGTTCTTC; CDR3: CASSLVLGLGAHEQFF; J: TRBJ2-1; size: .; V: TRBV5-4; D: .
DNA: TGTGCCAGCAGTTTTCGCAGTTCTGGAAACACCATATATTTT; CDR3: CASSFRSSGNTIYF; J: TRBJ1-3; size: .; V: TRBV28; D: .
DNA: TGCAGCGCCCGGACGGTGGCGGGCTCCTCTGGGGCCAACGTCCTGACTTTC; CDR3: CSARTVAGSSGANVLTF; J: TRBJ2-6; size: .; V: TRBV29-1; D: .
DNA: TGTGCCACCAGTGATAGGTACAGGGGCCAACAGTTCTTC; CDR3: CATSDRYRGQQFF; J: TRBJ2-1; size: .; V: TRBV24-1; D: TRBD1
DNA: TGTGCCAGCAGCTTGGTTCAGGGGAATGAGCAGTTCTTC; CDR3: CASSLVQGNEQFF; J: TRBJ2-1; size: few; V: TRBV5-6; D: .
DNA: TGTGCCAGCAGCCAACTAGCTTTTTCGAACACCGGGGAGCTGTTTTTT; CDR3: CASSQLAFSNTGELFF; J: TRBJ2-2; size: few; V: TRBV4-2; D: .
DNA: TGTGCCAGCAGTTTAATCCGGGGGGATACGCAGTATTTT; CDR3: CASSLIRGDTQYF; J: TRBJ2-3; size: once; V: TRBV12-3/TRBV12-4; D: .
DNA: TGTGCCAGCAAGGGGCCCTCATACGAGCAGTACTTC; CDR3: CASKGPSYEQYF; J: TRBJ2-7; size: .; V: TRBV6-6; D: .
DNA: TGTGCCAGCAGTAATGCAGGGGGCGCTGGAAACACCATATATTTT; CDR3: CASSNAGGAGNTIYF; J: TRBJ1-3; size: .; V: TRBV6-5; D: TRBD1
DNA: TGTGCCAGCAGTGAGAGGGGGGCTCTAGCGGGAGAAAGTTGGGCCGGGGAGCTGTTTTTT; CDR3: CASSERGALAGESWAGELFF; J: TRBJ2-2; size: .; V: TRBV6-1; D: TRBD2
DNA: TGTGCCAGCTCACCCTTGAGCGGGAGTTGGGATGAGCAGTTCTTC; CDR3: CASSPLSGSWDEQFF; J: TRBJ2-1; size: .; V: TRBV18; D: TRBD2
DNA: TGCGCCAGCAGCCCTGGACAGGGAACTAACTATGGCTACACCTTC; CDR3: CASSPGQGTNYGYTF; J: TRBJ1-2; size: .; V: TRBV4-1; D: TRBD1
DNA: TGTGCCACCGGACAGGGCTACTACAATGAGCAGTTCTTC; CDR3: CATGQGYYNEQFF; J: TRBJ2-1; size: .; V: TRBV19; D: TRBD1
DNA: TGTGCCAGCAGCTTGGGGGACAGAATGGACGAGCAGTACTTC; CDR3: CASSLGDRMDEQYF; J: TRBJ2-7; size: .; V: TRBV5-4; D: TRBD1
DNA: TGTGCCACCTCTCCTAGAGTATCACCTTACGAGCAGTACTTC; CDR3: CATSPRVSPYEQYF; J: TRBJ2-7; size: .; V: TRBV15; D: .
DNA: TGTGCCAGTAGGGTAGGGGGGGGCACTGAAGCTTTCTTT; CDR3: CASRVGGGTEAFF; J: TRBJ1-1; size: .; V: TRBV19; D: .
DNA: TGTGCCAGCAAGACTTTCTCTGGAAACACCATATATTTT; CDR3: CASKTFSGNTIYF; J: TRBJ1-3; size: .; V: TRBV2; D: .
DNA: TGTGCCAGCAGCCAGGGAACGGGAGAGCAAGAGACCCAGTACTTC; CDR3: CASSQGTGEQETQYF; J: TRBJ2-5; size: .; V: TRBV3-1/TRBV3-2; D: .
DNA: TGCGCCAGCAGCCAAGAATTGAGTAGCGGGATCTCCTACAATGAGCAGTTCTTC; CDR3: CASSQELSSGISYNEQFF; J: TRBJ2-1; size: few; V: TRBV4-1; D: TRBD2
DNA: TGTGCCAGCAGCTTAGACAGTACTAATGAAAAACTGTTTTTT; CDR3: CASSLDSTNEKLFF; J: TRBJ1-4; size: .; V: TRBV7-2; D: .
DNA: TGTGCCAGCAGGGACGGACAGTCCTACGGGGAGCTGTTTTTT; CDR3: CASRDGQSYGELFF; J: TRBJ2-2; size: few; V: TRBV6-5; D: .
DNA: TGTGCCAGCAGCCCAGGACTAGCGGGAGGGCCCTCCTACAATGAGCAGTTCTTC; CDR3: CASSPGLAGGPSYNEQFF; J: TRBJ2-1; size: .; V: TRBV14; D: TRBD2
DNA: TGTGCCAGCAGCGGTCATCCGGGACTAGCGGGAGGAGACAATGAGCAGTTCTTC; CDR3: CASSGHPGLAGGDNEQFF; J: TRBJ2-1; size: few; V: TRBV7-9; D: TRBD2
DNA: TGTGCCAGCAGCCGGGACAGGGTTCCTAATTCACCCCTCCACTTT; CDR3: CASSRDRVPNSPLHF; J: TRBJ1-6; size: .; V: TRBV5-5; D: TRBD1
DNA: TGCAGTGCAGAACTAGTCAATGAGCAGTTCTTC; CDR3: CSAELVNEQFF; J: TRBJ2-1; size: .; V: TRBV20-1; D: .
DNA: TGCGCCAGCAGCTCCCCCGGAGCAGATACGCAGTATTTT; CDR3: CASSSPGADTQYF; J: TRBJ2-3; size: once; V: TRBV5-1; D: .
DNA: TGTGCCAGTAATATTCGATCCGGGACAGGGGGCGGCTATGGCTACACCTTC; CDR3: CASNIRSGTGGGYGYTF; J: TRBJ1-2; size: few; V: TRBV19; D: TRBD1
DNA: TGTGCCAGCAGCCCACCGGGACAGCATCAGCCCCAGCATTTT; CDR3: CASSPPGQHQPQHF; J: TRBJ1-5; size: .; V: TRBV28; D: TRBD1
DNA: TGCGCCAGCAGCTTGAACGGGGGTCCCCCCCAGCATTTT; CDR3: CASSLNGGPPQHF; J: TRBJ1-5; size: few; V: TRBV5-1; D: .
DNA: TGTGCCAGCGGCCCGGGACAATTCTACAATGAGCAGTTCTTC; CDR3: CASGPGQFYNEQFF; J: TRBJ2-1; size: few; V: TRBV10-3; D: .
DNA: TGTGCCAGCAGTTTATCGGGCAGGGGGCGATCCCAAGAGACCCAGTACTTC; CDR3: CASSLSGRGRSQETQYF; J: TRBJ2-5; size: .; V: TRBV28; D: TRBD1
DNA: TGTGCCAGCAGTAAAGTCGCGCCAAGCTCCTACAATGAGCAGTTCTTC; CDR3: CASSKVAPSSYNEQFF; J: TRBJ2-1; size: .; V: TRBV7-3; D: .
DNA: TGTGCCAGCAGCGGCCGGACTAGCCACAGGGATACGCAGTATTTT; CDR3: CASSGRTSHRDTQYF; J: TRBJ2-3; size: .; V: TRBV9; D: TRBD2
DNA: TGTGCCAGCAGCTCCCGGTTAGCGGGCCTGTCCTACGAGCAGTACTTC; CDR3: CASSSRLAGLSYEQYF; J: TRBJ2-7; size: .; V: TRBV7-2; D: TRBD2
DNA: TGTGCCAGCAGTTACTCGAGGTGGATCCAAGAGACCCAGTACTTC; CDR3: CASSYSRWIQETQYF; J: TRBJ2-5; size: .; V: TRBV6-5; D: .
DNA: TGTGCCAGCAGCTTAGGACAGATTATAGCCAAAAACATTCAGTACTTC; CDR3: CASSLGQIIAKNIQYF; J: TRBJ2-4; size: .; V: TRBV7-8; D: .
DNA: TGTGCCAGCAGTTTCTACGGCCAAGAGACCCAGTACTTC; CDR3: CASSFYGQETQYF; J: TRBJ2-5; size: once; V: TRBV27; D: .
DNA: TGTGCCACCAGCAGAGTGCCAGGGGACTACGAGCAGTACTTC; CDR3: CATSRVPGDYEQYF; J: TRBJ2-7; size: .; V: TRBV15; D: .
DNA: TGTGCCATCAGTGGACCCCCTGGGACAGCCTATGGCTACACCTTC; CDR3: CAISGPPGTAYGYTF; J: TRBJ1-2; size: .; V: TRBV10-3; D: TRBD1
DNA: TGTGCCAGCAGCGGAGGGACTAGCGGGACGAACACCGGGGAGCTGTTTTTT; CDR3: CASSGGTSGTNTGELFF; J: TRBJ2-2; size: .; V: TRBV5-4; D: TRBD2
DNA: TGTGCCACCAGTGATTCTGACAGTTACGAGCAGTACTTC; CDR3: CATSDSDSYEQYF; J: TRBJ2-7; size: .; V: TRBV24-1; D: .